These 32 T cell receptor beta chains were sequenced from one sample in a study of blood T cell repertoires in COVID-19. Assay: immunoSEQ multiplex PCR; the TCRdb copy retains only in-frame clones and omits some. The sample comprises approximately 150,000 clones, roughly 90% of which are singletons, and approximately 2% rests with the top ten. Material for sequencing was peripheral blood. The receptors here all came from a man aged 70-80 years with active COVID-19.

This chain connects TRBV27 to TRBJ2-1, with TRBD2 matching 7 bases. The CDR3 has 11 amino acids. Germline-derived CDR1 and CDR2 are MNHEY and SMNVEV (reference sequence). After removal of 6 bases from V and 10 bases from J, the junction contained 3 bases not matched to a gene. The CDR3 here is CASRGGREQFF. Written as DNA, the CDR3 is TGTGCCAGCAGGGGGGGGAGAGAGCAGTTCTTC.

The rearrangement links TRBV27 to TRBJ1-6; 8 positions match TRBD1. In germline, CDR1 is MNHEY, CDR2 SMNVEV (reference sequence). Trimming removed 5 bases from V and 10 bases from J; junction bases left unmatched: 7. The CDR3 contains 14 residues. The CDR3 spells CASSQGADDSPLHF. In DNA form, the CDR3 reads TGTGCCAGCAGTCAGGGGGCGGATGACTCACCCCTCCACTTT.

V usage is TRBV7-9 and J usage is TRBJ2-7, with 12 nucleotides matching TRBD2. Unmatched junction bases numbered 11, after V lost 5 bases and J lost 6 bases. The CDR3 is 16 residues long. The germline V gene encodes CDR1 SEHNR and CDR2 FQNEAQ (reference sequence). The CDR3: CASSRPTTSGSGEQYF. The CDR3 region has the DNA TGTGCCAGCAGCCGCCCGACGACTAGCGGGAGTGGCGAGCAGTACTTC.

The DNA of the CDR3 is TGCAGTGCTCTCTCCTACGAGCAGTACTTC. Its translation is CSALSYEQYF. This chain links TRBV20-1 with TRBJ2-7, with D unresolved. The CDR3 spans 10 residues. Trimming cost V 5 bases and J 0 bases, with 2 bases left between them. From germline, CDR1 is DFQATT and CDR2 SNEGSKA (reference sequence).

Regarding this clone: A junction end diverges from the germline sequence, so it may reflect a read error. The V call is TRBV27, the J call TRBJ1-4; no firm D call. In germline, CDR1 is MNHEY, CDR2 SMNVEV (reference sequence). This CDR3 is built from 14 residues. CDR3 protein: CASGFSATNEKLFF. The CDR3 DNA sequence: TGTGCCAGCGGTTTCAGTGCAACTAATGAAAAACTGTTTTTT. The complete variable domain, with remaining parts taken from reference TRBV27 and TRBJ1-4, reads EAQVTQNPRYLITVTGKKLTVTCSQNMNHEYMSWYRQDPGLGLRQIYYSMNVEVTDKGDVPEGYKVSRKEKRNFPLILESPSPNQTSLYFCASGFSATNEKLFFGSGTQLSVL.

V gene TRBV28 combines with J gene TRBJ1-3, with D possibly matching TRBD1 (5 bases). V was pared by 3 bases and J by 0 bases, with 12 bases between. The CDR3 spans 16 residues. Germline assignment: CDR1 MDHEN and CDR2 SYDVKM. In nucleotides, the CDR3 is TGTGCCAGCAGTTTCGGGGGGTTGGACTCTGGAAACACCATATATTTT. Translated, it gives CASSFGGLDSGNTIYF.

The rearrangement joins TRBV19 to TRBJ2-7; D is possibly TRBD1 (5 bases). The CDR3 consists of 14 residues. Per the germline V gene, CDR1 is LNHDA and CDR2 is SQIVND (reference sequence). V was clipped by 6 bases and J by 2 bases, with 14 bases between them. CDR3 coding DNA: TGTGCCAGTAGCCCCCGGACACATCCCTACGAGCAGTACTTC. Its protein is CASSPRTHPYEQYF. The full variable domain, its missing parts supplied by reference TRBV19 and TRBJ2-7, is DGGITQSPKYLFRKEGQNVTLSCEQNLNHDAMYWYRQDPGQGLRLIYYSQIVNDFQKGDIAEGYSVSREKKESFPLTVTSAQKNPTAFYLCASSPRTHPYEQYFGPGTRLTVT.

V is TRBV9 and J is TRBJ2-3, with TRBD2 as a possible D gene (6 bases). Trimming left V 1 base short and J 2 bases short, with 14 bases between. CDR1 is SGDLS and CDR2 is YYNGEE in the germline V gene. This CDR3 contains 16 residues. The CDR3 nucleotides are TGTGCCAGCAGCGTATCCCCTAGCGTTCCCACAGATACGCAGTATTTT. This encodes CASSVSPSVPTDTQYF.

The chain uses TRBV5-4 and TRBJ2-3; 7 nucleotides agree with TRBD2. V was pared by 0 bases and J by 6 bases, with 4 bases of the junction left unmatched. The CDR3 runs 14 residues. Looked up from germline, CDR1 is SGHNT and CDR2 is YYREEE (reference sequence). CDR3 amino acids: CASSLEGRDDTQYF. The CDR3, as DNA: TGTGCCAGCAGCTTGGAAGGGAGGGACGATACGCAGTATTTT. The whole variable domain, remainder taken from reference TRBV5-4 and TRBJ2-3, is ETGVTQSPTHLIKTRGQQVTLRCSSQSGHNTVSWYQQALGQGPQFIFQYYREEENGRGNFPPRFSGLQFPNYSSELNVNALELDDSALYLCASSLEGRDDTQYFGPGTRLTVL.

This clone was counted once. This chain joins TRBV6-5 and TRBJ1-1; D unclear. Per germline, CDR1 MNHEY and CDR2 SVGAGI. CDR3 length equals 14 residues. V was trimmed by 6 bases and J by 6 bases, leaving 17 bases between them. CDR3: CASRGEDVGAEAFF. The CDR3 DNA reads TGTGCCAGCAGGGGTGAAGACGTCGGGGCTGAAGCTTTCTTT.

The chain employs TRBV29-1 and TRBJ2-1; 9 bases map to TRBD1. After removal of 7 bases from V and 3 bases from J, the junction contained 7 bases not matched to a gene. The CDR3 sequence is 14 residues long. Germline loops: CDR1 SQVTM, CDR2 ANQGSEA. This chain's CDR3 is CSGGQGTNYNEQFF. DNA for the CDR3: TGCAGCGGCGGACAGGGGACAAACTACAATGAGCAGTTCTTC.

CDR3 sequence reads: CSARAGRKLFF. CDR3 DNA sequence: TGCAGTGCTCGCGCGGGGAGGAAACTGTTTTTT. The chain uses TRBV20-1 and TRBJ1-4; D call uncertain. Trimming pared 5 bases from V and 11 bases from J, leaving 12 bases between. The germline V gene encodes CDR1 DFQATT and CDR2 SNEGSKA (reference sequence). The CDR3 extends over 11 amino acids.

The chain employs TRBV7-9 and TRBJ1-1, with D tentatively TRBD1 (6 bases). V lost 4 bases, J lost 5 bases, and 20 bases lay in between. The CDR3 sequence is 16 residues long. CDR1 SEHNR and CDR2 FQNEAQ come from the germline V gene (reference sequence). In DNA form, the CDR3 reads TGTGCCAGCAGCTCGGGTGGGGGGGCGTATTTGACTGAAGCTTTCTTT. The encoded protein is CASSSGGGAYLTEAFF.

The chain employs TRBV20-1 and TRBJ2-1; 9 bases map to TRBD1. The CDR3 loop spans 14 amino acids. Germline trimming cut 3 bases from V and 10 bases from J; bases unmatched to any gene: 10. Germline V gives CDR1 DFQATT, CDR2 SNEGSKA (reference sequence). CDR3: CSASRMEGTGEQFF. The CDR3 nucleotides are TGCAGTGCTAGTCGGATGGAGGGGACAGGGGAGCAGTTCTTC.

DNA of the CDR3: TGCGCCAGCAGCTTGTTGGGAAGCGGTGGAAACACCATATATTTT. It encodes CASSLLGSGGNTIYF. The chain joins TRBV5-1 to TRBJ1-3, with no clear D. Germline-derived CDR1 and CDR2 are SGHRS and YFSETQ. V was shortened by 1 base and J by 3 bases, with 11 bases between the two germline ends. The CDR3 runs to 15 residues. Combining the CDR3 with reference TRBV5-1 and TRBJ1-3 gives the whole variable domain KAGVTQTPRYLIKTRGQQVTLSCSPISGHRSVSWYQQTPGQGLQFLFEYFSETQRNKGNFPGRFSGRQFSNSRSEMNVSTLELGDSALYLCASSLLGSGGNTIYFGEGSWLTVV.

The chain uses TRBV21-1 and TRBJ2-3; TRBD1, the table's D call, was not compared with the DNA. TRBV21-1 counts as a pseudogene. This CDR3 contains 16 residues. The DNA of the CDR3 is TGTGCCAGCAGCAGAGCGGCAGGGACATGGACAGATACGCAGTATTTT. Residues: CASSRAAGTWTDTQYF.

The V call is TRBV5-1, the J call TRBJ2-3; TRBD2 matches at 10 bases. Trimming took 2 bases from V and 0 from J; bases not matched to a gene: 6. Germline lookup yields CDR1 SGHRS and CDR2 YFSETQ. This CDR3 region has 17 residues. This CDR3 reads CASSFSSGGRSTDTQYF. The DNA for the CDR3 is TGCGCCAGCAGCTTCTCTAGCGGGGGCCGGAGCACAGATACGCAGTATTTT.

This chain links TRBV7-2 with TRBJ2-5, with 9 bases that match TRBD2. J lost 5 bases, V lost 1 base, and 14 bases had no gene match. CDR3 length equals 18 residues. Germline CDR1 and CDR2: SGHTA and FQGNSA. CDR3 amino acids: CASSLGNLAGASFETQYF. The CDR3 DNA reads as TGTGCCAGCAGCTTAGGGAACTTAGCGGGAGCTTCGTTTGAGACCCAGTACTTC.

The CDR3 sequence is CASSLFPGLGRGNRYEQYF. As DNA, the CDR3 is TGTGCCAGCAGTTTATTCCCGGGACTAGGCCGGGGTAATAGGTACGAGCAGTACTTC. V usage is TRBV28 and J usage is TRBJ2-7; 8 bases align to TRBD2. The junction had 18 bases not matched to a gene; V was cut back by 1 base and J by 4 bases. In germline, CDR1 is MDHEN, CDR2 SYDVKM. The CDR3 extends over 19 amino acids.

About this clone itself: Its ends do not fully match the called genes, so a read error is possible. CDR3 bases: TGCAGTGCTAGTAGGGCGGCGGGAGGGTCCTATAATGAGCAGTTCTTC. It is translated as CSASRAAGGSYNEQFF. The chain is built from TRBV20-1 and TRBJ2-1; 9 bases map to TRBD2. The CDR3 extends over 16 amino acids. Germline V lookup: CDR1 DFQATT, CDR2 SNEGSKA (reference sequence).

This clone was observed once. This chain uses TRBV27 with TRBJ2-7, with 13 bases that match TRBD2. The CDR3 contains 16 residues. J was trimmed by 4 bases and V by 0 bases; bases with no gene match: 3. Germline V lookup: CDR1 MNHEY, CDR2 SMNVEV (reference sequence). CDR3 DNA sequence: TGTGCCAGCAGTTTATCGGGGACTAGCGGGAATTACGAGCAGTACTTC. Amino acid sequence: CASSLSGTSGNYEQYF.

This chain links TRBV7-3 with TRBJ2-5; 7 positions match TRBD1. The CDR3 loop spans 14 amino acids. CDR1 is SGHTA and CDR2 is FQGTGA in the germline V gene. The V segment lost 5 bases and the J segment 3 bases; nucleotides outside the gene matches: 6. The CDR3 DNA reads TGTGCCAGCAGCCCGGGACAGAGAGAAGAGACCCAGTACTTC. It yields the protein CASSPGQREETQYF.

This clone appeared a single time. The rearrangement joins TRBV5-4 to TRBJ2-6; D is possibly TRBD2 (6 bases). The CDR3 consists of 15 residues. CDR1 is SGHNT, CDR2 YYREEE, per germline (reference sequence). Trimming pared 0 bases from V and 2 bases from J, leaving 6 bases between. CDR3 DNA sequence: TGTGCCAGCAGCTTGGCGGGGGCTGGGGCCAACGTCCTGACTTTC. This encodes CASSLAGAGANVLTF.

The chain's CDR3 is CASSGTGDQPQHF. The CDR3 nucleotides read TGTGCCAGCAGCGGGACAGGGGATCAGCCCCAGCATTTT. V and J are TRBV7-9 and TRBJ1-5; 10 bases agree with TRBD1. Trimming took 5 bases from V and 5 from J; bases not matched to a gene: 0. Germline-derived CDR1 and CDR2 are SEHNR and FQNEAQ (reference sequence). CDR3 size: 13 residues.

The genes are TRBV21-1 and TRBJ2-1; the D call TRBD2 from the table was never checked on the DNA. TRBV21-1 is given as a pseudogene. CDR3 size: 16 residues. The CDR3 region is CASSNCRREGRSEQFF. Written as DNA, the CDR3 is TGTGCCAGCAGCAATTGCAGGCGGGAGGGCCGGTCTGAGCAGTTCTTC.

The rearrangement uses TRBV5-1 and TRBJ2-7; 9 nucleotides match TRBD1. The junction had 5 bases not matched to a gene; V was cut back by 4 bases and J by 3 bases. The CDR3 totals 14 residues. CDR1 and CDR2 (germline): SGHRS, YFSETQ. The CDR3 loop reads CASSLGTGIYEQYF. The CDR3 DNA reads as TGCGCCAGCAGCCTAGGGACAGGGATCTACGAGCAGTACTTC.

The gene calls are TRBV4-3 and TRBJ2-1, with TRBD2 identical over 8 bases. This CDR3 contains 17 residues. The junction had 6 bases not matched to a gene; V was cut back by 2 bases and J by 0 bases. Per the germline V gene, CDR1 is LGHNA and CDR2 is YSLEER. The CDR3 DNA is TGCGCCAGCAGCCAACTAGCGGGCGCAAGCTCCTACAATGAGCAGTTCTTC. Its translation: CASSQLAGASSYNEQFF.

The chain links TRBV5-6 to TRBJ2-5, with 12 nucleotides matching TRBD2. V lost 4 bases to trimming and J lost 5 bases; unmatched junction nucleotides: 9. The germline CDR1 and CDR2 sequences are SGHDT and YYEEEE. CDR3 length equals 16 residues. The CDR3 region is CASSPLAGGNLETQYF. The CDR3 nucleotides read TGTGCCAGCAGCCCTCTAGCGGGAGGGAACTTGGAGACCCAGTACTTC. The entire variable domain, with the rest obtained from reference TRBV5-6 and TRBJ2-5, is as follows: DAGVTQSPTHLIKTRGQQVTLRCSPKSGHDTVSWYQQALGQGPQFIFQYYEEEERQRGNFPDRFSGHQFPNYSSELNVNALLLGDSALYLCASSPLAGGNLETQYFGPGTRLLVL.

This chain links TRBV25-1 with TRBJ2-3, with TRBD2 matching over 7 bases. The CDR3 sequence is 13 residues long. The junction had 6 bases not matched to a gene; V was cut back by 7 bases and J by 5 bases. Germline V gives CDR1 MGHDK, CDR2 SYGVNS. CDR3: CASIGLDEDTQYF. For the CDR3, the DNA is TGTGCCAGCATCGGACTAGATGAAGATACGCAGTATTTT. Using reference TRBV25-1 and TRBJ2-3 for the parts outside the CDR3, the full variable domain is EADIYQTPRYLVIGTGKKITLECSQTMGHDKMYWYQQDPGMELHLIHYSYGVNSTEKGDLSSESTVSRIRTEHFPLTLESARPSHTSQYLCASIGLDEDTQYFGPGTRLTVL.

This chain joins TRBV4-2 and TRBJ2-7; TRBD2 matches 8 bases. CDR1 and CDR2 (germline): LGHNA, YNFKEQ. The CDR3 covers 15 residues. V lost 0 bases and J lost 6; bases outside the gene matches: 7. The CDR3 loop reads CASSQDSGLATEQYF. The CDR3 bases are TGTGCCAGCAGCCAAGACTCAGGACTAGCTACCGAGCAGTACTTC.

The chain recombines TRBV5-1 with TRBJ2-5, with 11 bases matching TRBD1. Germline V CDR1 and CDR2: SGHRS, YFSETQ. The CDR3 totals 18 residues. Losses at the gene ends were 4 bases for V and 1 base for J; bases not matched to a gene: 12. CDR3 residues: CASSVGQGAGLFQETQYF. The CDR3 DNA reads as TGCGCCAGCAGCGTCGGACAGGGGGCAGGGTTGTTCCAAGAGACCCAGTACTTC.

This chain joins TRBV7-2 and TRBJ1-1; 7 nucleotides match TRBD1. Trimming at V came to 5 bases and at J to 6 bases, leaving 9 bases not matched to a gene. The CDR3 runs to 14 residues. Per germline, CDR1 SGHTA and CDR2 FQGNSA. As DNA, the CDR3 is TGTGCCAGCAGCCTCCAGGGGGGCAACGCTGAAGCTTTCTTT. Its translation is CASSLQGGNAEAFF.